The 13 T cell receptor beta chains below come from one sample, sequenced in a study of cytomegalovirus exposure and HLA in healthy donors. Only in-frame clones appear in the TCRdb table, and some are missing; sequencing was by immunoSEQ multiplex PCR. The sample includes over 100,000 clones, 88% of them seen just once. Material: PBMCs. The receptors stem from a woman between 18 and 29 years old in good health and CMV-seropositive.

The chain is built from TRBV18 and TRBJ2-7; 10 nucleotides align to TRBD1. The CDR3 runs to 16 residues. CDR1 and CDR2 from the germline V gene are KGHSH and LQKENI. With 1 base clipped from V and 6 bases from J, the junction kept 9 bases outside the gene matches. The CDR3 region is CASSPLSGTGVFEQYF. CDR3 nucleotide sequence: TGTGCCAGCTCACCACTCTCCGGGACAGGGGTCTTCGAGCAGTACTTC.

The CDR3 region has the DNA TGCGCCAGCAGCTTGGCCAGGAGCACAGATACGCAGTATTTT. This sequence encodes CASSLARSTDTQYF. The V gene is TRBV5-1, the J gene TRBJ2-3; D remains unclear. V lost 0 bases to trimming and J lost 0 bases, with 5 bases between them. Germline assignment: CDR1 SGHRS and CDR2 YFSETQ. This CDR3 has 14 residues.

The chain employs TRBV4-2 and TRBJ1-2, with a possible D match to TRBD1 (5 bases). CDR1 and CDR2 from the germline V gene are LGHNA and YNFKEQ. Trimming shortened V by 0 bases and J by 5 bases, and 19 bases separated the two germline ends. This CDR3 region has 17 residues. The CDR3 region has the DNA TGTGCCAGCAGCCAAGATTGGGGGGGAAGAACCTGGTATGGCTACACCTTC. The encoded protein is CASSQDWGGRTWYGYTF.

In nucleotides, the CDR3 is TGTGCCAGCAGCTTAGGCCAGGGGGGTCAGCCCCAGCATTTT. Translating gives CASSLGQGGQPQHF. The chain carries TRBV11-2 and TRBJ1-5; 7 nucleotides line up with TRBD1. The CDR3 totals 14 residues. Trimming removed 1 base from V and 6 bases from J; junction bases left unmatched: 3. In germline, CDR1 is SGHAT, CDR2 FQNNGV.

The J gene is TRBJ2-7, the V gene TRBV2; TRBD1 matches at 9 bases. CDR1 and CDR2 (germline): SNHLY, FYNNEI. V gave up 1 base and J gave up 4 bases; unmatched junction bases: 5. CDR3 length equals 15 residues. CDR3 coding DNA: TGTGCCAGCAGTGAAGGACAGGGGGATTTATACGAGCAGTACTTC. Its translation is CASSEGQGDLYEQYF.

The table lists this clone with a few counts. The CDR3 spells CASSVLADYNEQFF. Written as DNA, the CDR3 is TGTGCCAGCAGTGTTCTAGCGGACTACAATGAGCAGTTCTTC. The rearrangement links TRBV6-1 to TRBJ2-1; TRBD2 matches 7 bases. V lost 4 bases to trimming and J lost 3 bases; unmatched junction nucleotides: 3. Germline loops: CDR1 MNHNS, CDR2 SASEGT. CDR3 size: 14 residues.

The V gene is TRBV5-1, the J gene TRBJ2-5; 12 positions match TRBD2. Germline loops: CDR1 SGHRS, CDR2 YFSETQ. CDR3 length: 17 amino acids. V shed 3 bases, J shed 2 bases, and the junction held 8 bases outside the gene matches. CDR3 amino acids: CASSSGLAGRSQETQYF. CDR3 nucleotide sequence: TGCGCCAGCAGCTCCGGACTAGCGGGGAGATCTCAAGAGACCCAGTACTTC.

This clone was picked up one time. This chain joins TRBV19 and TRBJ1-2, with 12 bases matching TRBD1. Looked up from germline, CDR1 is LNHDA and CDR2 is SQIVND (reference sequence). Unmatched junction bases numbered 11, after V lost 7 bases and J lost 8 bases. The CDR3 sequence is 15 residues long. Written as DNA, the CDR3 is TGTGCCAGTACCCCCACCGGGACAGGGGGCTTGGGCTACACCTTC. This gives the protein CASTPTGTGGLGYTF.

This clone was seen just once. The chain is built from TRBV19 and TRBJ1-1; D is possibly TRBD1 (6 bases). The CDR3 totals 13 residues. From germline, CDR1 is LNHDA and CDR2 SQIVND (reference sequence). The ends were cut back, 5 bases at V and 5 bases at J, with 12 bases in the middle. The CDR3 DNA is TGTGCCAGTAGTCTAAACAGGGAGACTGAAGCTTTCTTT. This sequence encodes CASSLNRETEAFF.

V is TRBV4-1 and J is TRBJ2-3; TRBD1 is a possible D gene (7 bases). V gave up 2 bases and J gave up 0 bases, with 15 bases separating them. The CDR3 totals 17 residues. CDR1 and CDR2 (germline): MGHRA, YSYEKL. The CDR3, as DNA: TGCGCCAGCAGCCAATACGAGGGGGCGGGGAGCACAGATACGCAGTATTTT. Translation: CASSQYEGAGSTDTQYF.

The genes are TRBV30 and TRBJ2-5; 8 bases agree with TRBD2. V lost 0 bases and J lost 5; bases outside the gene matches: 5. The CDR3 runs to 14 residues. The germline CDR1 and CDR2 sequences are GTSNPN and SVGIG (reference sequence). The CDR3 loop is CAWSVGLAPETQYF. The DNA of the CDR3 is TGTGCCTGGAGTGTCGGACTAGCTCCGGAGACCCAGTACTTC.

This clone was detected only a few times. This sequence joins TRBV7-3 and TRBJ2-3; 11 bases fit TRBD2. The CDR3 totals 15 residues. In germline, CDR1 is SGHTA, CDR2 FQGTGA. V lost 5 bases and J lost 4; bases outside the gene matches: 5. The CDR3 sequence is CASSPLAGVADTQYF. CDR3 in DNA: TGTGCCAGCAGCCCACTAGCGGGGGTGGCAGATACGCAGTATTTT.

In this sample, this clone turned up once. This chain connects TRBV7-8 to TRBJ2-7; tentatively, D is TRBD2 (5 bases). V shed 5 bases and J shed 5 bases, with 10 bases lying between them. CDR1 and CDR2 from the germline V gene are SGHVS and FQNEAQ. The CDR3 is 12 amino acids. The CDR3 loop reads CASSPYGNEQYF. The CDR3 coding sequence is TGTGCCAGCAGCCCCTACGGGAACGAGCAGTACTTC.